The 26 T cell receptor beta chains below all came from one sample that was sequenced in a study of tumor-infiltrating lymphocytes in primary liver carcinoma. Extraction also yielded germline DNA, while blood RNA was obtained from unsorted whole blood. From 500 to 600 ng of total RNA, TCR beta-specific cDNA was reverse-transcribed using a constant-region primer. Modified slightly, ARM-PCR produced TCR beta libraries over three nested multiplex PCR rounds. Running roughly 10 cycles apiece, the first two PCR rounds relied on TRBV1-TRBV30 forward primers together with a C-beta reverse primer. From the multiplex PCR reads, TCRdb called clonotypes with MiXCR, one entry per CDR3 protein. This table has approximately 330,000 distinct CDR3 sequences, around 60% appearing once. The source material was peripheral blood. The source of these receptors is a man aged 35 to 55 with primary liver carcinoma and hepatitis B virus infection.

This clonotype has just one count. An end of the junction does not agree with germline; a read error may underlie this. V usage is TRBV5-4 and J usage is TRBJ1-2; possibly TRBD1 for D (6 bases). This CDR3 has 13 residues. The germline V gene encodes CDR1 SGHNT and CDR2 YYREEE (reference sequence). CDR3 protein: CASSFQGNYVYTF. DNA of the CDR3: TGTGCCAGCAGCTTTCAGGGGAACTATGTCTACACCTTC.

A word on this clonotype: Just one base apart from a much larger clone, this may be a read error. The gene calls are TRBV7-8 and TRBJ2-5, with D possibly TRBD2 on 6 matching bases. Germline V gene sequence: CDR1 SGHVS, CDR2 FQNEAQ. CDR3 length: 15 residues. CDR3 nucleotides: TGTCCCAGCAGCCGTGGAGGGCCTTTCCAAGAGACCCAGTACTTC. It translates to CPSSRGGPFQETQYF.

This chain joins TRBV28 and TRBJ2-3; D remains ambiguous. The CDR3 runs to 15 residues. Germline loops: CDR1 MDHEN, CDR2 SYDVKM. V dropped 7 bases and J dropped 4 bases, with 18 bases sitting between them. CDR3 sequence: CASNPPGSLADTQYF. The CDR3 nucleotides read TGTGCCAGCAATCCCCCCGGTTCCCTGGCAGATACGCAGTATTTT.

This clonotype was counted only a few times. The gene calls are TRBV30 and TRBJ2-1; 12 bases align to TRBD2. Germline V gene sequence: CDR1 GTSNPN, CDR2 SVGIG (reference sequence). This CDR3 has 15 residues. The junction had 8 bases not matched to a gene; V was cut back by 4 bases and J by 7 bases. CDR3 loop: CAWNGLAGRRNEQFF. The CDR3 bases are TGTGCCTGGAATGGACTAGCGGGAAGAAGGAATGAGCAGTTCTTC.

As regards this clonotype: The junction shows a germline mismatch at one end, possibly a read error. The CDR3 is CASATSGRLADMQYF. Here the CDR3 DNA reads TGTGCCAGCGCTACTAGCGGGAGGTTGGCAGATATGCAGTATTTT. The V and J genes are TRBV6-2 or TRBV6-3 and TRBJ2-3, with 12 bases lining up with TRBD2. The CDR3 extends over 15 amino acids. CDR1 and CDR2 (germline): MNHEY, SVGEGT.

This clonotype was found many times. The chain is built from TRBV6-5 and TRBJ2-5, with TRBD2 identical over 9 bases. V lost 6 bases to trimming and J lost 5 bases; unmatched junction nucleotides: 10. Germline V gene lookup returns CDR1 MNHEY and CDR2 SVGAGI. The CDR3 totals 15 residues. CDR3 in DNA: TGTGCCAGCAGCCCCAGTAGCGGGAGTTCGGAGACCCAGTACTTC. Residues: CASSPSSGSSETQYF.

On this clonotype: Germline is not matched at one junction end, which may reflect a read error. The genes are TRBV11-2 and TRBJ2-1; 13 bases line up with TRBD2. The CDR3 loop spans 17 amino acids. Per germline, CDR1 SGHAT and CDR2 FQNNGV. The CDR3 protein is CARRGVPGLAGRNEQFF. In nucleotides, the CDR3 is TGTGCCCGCAGAGGGGTTCCGGGACTAGCGGGACGGAATGAGCAGTTCTTC.

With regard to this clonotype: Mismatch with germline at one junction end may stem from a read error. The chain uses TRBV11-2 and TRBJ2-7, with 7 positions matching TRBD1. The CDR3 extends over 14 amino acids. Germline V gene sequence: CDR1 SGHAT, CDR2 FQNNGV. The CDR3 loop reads CAGSLAPQGYEQYF. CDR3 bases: TGTGCCGGCAGCTTAGCTCCACAGGGGTACGAGCAGTACTTC.

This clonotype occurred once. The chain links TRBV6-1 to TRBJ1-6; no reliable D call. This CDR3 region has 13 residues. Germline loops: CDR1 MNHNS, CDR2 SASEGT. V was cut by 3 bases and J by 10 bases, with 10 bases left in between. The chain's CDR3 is CASSDAEMSPLHF. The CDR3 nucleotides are TGTGCCAGCAGTGATGCGGAAATGTCACCCCTCCACTTT.

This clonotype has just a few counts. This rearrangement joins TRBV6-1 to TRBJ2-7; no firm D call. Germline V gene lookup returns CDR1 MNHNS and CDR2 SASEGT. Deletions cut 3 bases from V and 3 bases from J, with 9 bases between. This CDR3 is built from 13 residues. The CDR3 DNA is TGTGCCAGCAGTGAGGAGCCATACTACGAGCAGTACTTC. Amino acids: CASSEEPYYEQYF.

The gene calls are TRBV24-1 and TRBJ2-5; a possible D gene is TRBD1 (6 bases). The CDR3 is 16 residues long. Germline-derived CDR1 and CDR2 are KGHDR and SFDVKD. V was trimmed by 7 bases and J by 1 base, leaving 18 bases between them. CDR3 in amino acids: CATRGITGSGQETQYF. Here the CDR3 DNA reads TGTGCCACCAGGGGTATCACAGGGTCGGGCCAAGAGACCCAGTACTTC.

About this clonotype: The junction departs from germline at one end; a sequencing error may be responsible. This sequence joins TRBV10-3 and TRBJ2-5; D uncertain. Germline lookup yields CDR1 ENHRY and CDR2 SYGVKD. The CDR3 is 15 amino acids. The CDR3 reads CVINPSGGGQKTQYF. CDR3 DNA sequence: TGTGTCATCAACCCTTCGGGCGGTGGTCAAAAGACCCAGTACTTC.

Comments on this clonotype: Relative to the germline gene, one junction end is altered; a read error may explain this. The CDR3 region has the DNA TGTGCCAGCAGCCTAGGGCACAATGACAACGAGCAGTTCTTC. Its translation is CASSLGHNDNEQFF. The V gene is TRBV4-2, the J gene TRBJ2-1; no clear D gene. The CDR3 consists of 14 residues. Germline lookup yields CDR1 LGHNA and CDR2 YNFKEQ.

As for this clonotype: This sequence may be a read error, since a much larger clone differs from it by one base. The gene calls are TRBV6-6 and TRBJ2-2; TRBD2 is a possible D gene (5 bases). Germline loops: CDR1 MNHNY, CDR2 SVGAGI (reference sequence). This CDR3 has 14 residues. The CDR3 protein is CASSYDIPTGVLFF. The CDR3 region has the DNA TGTGCCAGCAGTTACGATATACCGACCGGGGTGCTGTTTTTT.

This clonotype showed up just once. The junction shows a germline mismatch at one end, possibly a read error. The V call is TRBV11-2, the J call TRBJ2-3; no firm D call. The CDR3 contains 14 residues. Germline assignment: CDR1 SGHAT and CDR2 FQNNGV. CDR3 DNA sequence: TGTGGCAGCAGCCAGAGACTGAGCACAGATACGCAGTATTTT. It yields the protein CGSSQRLSTDTQYF.

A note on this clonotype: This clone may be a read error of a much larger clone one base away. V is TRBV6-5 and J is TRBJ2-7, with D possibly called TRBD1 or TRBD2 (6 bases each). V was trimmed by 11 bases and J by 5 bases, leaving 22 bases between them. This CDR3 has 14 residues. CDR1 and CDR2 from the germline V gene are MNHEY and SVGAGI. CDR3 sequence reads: CAGGDAGAIDEQYF. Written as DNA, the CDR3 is TGTGCCGGCGGGGATGCAGGGGCCATCGACGAGCAGTACTTC.

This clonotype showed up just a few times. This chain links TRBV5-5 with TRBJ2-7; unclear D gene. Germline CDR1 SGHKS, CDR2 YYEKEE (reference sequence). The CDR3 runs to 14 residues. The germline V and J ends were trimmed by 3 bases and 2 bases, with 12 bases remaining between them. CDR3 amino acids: CASSSGGYPYEQYF. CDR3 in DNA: TGTGCCAGCAGCTCTGGCGGCTACCCCTACGAGCAGTACTTC.

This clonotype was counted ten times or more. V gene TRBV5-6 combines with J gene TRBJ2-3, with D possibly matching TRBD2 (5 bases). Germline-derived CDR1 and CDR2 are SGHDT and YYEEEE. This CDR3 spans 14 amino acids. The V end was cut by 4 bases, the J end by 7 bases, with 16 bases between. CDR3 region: CASSPQADFNTQYF. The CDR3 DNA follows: TGTGCCAGCAGCCCCCAAGCGGATTTTAATACGCAGTATTTT.

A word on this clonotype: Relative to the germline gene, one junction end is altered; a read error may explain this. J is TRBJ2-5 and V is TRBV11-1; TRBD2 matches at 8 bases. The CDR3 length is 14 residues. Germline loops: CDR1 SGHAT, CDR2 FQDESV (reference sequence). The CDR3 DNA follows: TGTGCCAGCGGCTTCGGGACGGGGGGGAAGACCCAGTACTTC. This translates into CASGFGTGGKTQYF.

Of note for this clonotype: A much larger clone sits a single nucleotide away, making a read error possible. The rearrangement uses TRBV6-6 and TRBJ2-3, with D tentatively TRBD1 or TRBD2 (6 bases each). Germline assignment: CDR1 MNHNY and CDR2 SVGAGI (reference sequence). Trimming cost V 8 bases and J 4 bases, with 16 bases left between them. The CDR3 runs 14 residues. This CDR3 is CASAPVGGSDTQYF. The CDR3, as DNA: TGTGCCAGCGCTCCGGTAGGGGGGTCAGATACGCAGTATTTT.

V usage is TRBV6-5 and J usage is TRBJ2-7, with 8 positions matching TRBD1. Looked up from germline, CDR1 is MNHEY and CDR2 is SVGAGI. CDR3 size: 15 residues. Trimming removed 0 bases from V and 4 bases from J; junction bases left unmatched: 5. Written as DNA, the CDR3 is TGTGCCAGCAGTTACTCGAGCAGGGGGCGATACGAGCAGTACTTC. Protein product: CASSYSSRGRYEQYF.

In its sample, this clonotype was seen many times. The CDR3 coding sequence is TGTGCCAGCAGGGGTGGGACAGCTTATGGCTACACCTTC. Protein product: CASRGGTAYGYTF. V usage is TRBV6-5 and J usage is TRBJ1-2; 7 bases align to TRBD1. Germline CDR1 MNHEY, CDR2 SVGAGI. With V trimmed by 6 bases and J by 5 bases, 6 bases remained unmatched. The CDR3 sequence is 13 residues long.

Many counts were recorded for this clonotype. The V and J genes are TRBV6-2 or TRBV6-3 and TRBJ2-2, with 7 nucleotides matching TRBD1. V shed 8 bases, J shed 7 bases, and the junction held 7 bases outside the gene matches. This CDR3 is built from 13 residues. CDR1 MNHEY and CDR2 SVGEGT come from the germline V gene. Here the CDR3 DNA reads TGTGCCAGCTCGAGGGGGCAGAGCGGGGAGCTGTTTTTT. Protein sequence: CASSRGQSGELFF.

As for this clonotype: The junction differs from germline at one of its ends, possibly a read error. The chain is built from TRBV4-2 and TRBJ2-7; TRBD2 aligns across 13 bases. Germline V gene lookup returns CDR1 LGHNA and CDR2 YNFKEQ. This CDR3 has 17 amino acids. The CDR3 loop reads CASNQVFGTSGTCEQYF. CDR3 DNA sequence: TGTGCCAGCAACCAAGTGTTTGGGACTAGCGGGACCTGCGAGCAGTACTTC.

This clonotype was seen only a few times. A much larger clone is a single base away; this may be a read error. The CDR3 coding sequence is TGTGCCAGCAGTGAACGGTGGAGCTCCCACGAGCAGTACTTC. It encodes CASSERWSSHEQYF. The genes are TRBV6-1 and TRBJ2-7; no clear D. The CDR3 sequence is 14 residues long. Looked up from germline, CDR1 is MNHNS and CDR2 is SASEGT.

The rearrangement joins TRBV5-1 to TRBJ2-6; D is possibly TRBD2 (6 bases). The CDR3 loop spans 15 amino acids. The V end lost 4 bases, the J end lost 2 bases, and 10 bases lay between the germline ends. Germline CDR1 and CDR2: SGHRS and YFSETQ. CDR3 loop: CASSAGGTGANVLTF. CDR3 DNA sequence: TGCGCCAGCAGCGCGGGCGGGACTGGGGCCAACGTCCTGACTTTC.